A selection of T cell receptor beta chains follows, all from one sample in a study of blood T cells in healthy people across ages. TCRdb re-called the 5' RACE reads with MiXCR, one entry per CDR3 protein. The table records some 1.8 million distinct CDR3 sequences, roughly two fifths of them present only once. The sequenced material came from blood. All receptors come from a human donor in good health. The conserved cysteine and the conserved F or W are not part of the CDR3 here. The D gene is left open where the match is weak.

j_gene: TRBJ1-1; len: 9; v_gene: TRBV29-1; d_gene: NA; CDR3aa: SVLNRAEAF
j_gene: TRBJ2-3; len: 14; v_gene: TRBV7-8; d_gene: TRBD1; CDR3aa: ASSAPQGQRSDTQY
j_gene: TRBJ2-3; len: 14; v_gene: TRBV28; d_gene: TRBD1; CDR3aa: ASSSAGQAGTDTQY
j_gene: TRBJ2-5; len: 15; v_gene: TRBV14; d_gene: NA; CDR3aa: ASSQELTRDFDNEQY
j_gene: TRBJ2-1; len: 8; v_gene: TRBV7-7; d_gene: NA; CDR3aa: ASFTNEQF
j_gene: TRBJ2-3; len: 11; v_gene: TRBV7-3; d_gene: NA; CDR3aa: ASSLHGTDTQY
j_gene: TRBJ2-7; len: 13; v_gene: TRBV5-1; d_gene: NA; CDR3aa: ASSSQGSGSYEQY
j_gene: TRBJ1-1; len: 11; v_gene: TRBV29-1; d_gene: NA; CDR3aa: SVEGDGDTEAF
j_gene: TRBJ2-3; len: 14; v_gene: TRBV12-3/TRBV12-4; d_gene: TRBD2; CDR3aa: ASSLRVAGATDTQY
j_gene: TRBJ2-1; len: 14; v_gene: TRBV4-2; d_gene: NA; CDR3aa: ASSQPGNDPLDEQF
j_gene: TRBJ2-3; len: 11; v_gene: TRBV29-1; d_gene: NA; CDR3aa: SVGREVTDTQY
j_gene: TRBJ2-6; len: 18; v_gene: TRBV5-1; d_gene: TRBD2; CDR3aa: ASSLRLAGSVGSGANVLT
j_gene: TRBJ2-5; len: 14; v_gene: TRBV12-3/TRBV12-4; d_gene: NA; CDR3aa: TSSSPGQLGRETQY
j_gene: TRBJ2-5; len: 15; v_gene: TRBV11-3; d_gene: TRBD2; CDR3aa: ASSAGTSGGVRETQY
j_gene: TRBJ1-2; len: 11; v_gene: TRBV7-9; d_gene: NA; CDR3aa: ASSSSENYGYT
j_gene: TRBJ2-1; len: 13; v_gene: TRBV6-2/TRBV6-3; d_gene: TRBD1; CDR3aa: ASSPGQGASNEQF
j_gene: TRBJ1-1; len: 11; v_gene: TRBV5-1; d_gene: NA; CDR3aa: ASSSTGNTEAF
j_gene: TRBJ2-7; len: 10; v_gene: TRBV7-2; d_gene: NA; CDR3aa: ASSYKGGEQY